The 20 T cell receptor beta chains in this list originate from one sample, sequenced in a study of tumor-infiltrating lymphocytes in primary liver carcinoma. The study co-extracted DNA and RNA from around 18-30 mg of unsorted bulk tissue. A primer matching the constant region was used to make TCR beta cDNA from 450 to 550 ng of total RNA. What produced the TCR beta libraries was three nested multiplex PCR rounds using slightly modified ARM-PCR. Use of TRBV1-TRBV30 forward primers with a C-beta reverse primer characterized the first two PCR rounds, which lasted around 10 cycles each. Via MiXCR, TCRdb re-called the multiplex PCR reads, giving one row per CDR3 protein. The profile covers more than 95,000 distinct CDR3 sequences, with approximately 64% appearing a single time and more than 7% taken by the ten largest. The sample was liver tumor tissue from sampling region 3. The subset denotes: tumor region T3, left-lateral pole. These receptor sequences come from a woman aged 55-69 years with primary liver carcinoma and hepatitis B virus infection.

With respect to this clonotype: At one of its ends the junction is not consistent with the germline gene, which may arise from a read error. This sequence joins TRBV29-1 and TRBJ1-1; D is unclear. The CDR3 has 13 residues. The germline V gene has CDR1 SQVTM and CDR2 ANQGSEA. In DNA, the CDR3 is TGCAGCGCTGAAGGATTCGCCGAGACTGAAGCTTTCTTT. This translates into CSAEGFAETEAFF.

Turning to this clonotype: The missing conserved phenylalanine or tryptophan at the end of this CDR3 makes a read error likely. This chain joins TRBV11-2 and TRBJ2-5, with unresolved D. The CDR3 sequence is 15 residues long. V was shortened by 5 bases and J by 5 bases, with 18 bases between the two germline ends. Germline CDR1 reads SGHAT; CDR2 reads FQNNGV. CDR3 nucleotide sequence: TGTGCCAGCAGCCCAAGGGCTAGAACACAGGAGACCCAGTACCTC. Translation gives CASSPRARTQETQYL.

This clonotype has just a few counts. V gene TRBV14 combines with J gene TRBJ2-1, with D possibly being TRBD2 (5 bases). V was clipped by 4 bases and J by 7 bases, with 20 bases between them. This CDR3 has 16 residues. CDR1 is SGHDN and CDR2 is FVKESK in the germline V gene. CDR3 sequence reads: CASSPVWWAGVNEQFF. CDR3 nucleotides: TGTGCCAGCAGCCCTGTTTGGTGGGCGGGTGTAAATGAGCAGTTCTTC.

Of note for this clonotype: A read error is possible here, since a much larger clone lies one base away. This chain links TRBV5-1 with TRBJ2-3; the match to TRBD2 covers 7 bases. CDR1 and CDR2 from the germline V gene are SGHRS and YFSETQ. CDR3 length: 13 amino acids. CDR3 in DNA: TGCGCCACCAGCAACCCTAGCGGAGATACGCAGTATTTT. Its translation: CATSNPSGDTQYF.

Points on this clonotype: Its ends do not fully match the called genes, so a read error is possible. This chain connects TRBV29-1 to TRBJ2-2; D possibly corresponds to TRBD2 (6 bases). Germline loops: CDR1 SQVTM, CDR2 ANQGSEA. There are 15 residues in the CDR3. The CDR3 DNA reads TGCAGCGTTGGTTTGGCGGGAAGGAGCACCGGGGGGCTGTTTTTT. Residues: CSVGLAGRSTGGLFF.

The rearrangement joins TRBV28 to TRBJ2-7, with a possible D match to TRBD2 (6 bases). The CDR3 consists of 13 residues. CDR1 MDHEN and CDR2 SYDVKM come from the germline V gene. The germline V and J ends were trimmed by 2 bases and 6 bases, with 11 bases remaining between them. The CDR3: CASSLPGTFEQYF. In DNA, the CDR3 is TGTGCCAGCAGTTTACCGGGGACTTTCGAGCAGTACTTC. Full variable domain (rest looked up from reference TRBV28 and TRBJ2-7): DVKVTQSSRYLVKRTGEKVFLECVQDMDHENMFWYRQDPGLGLRLIYFSYDVKMKEKGDIPEGYSVSREKKERFSLILESASTNQTSMYLCASSLPGTFEQYFGPGTRLTVT.

Remarks on this clonotype: One junction end does not reproduce the germline sequence, and a read error may be involved. The gene calls are TRBV11-2 and TRBJ2-1, with unresolved D. The CDR3 runs to 14 residues. Looked up from germline, CDR1 is SGHAT and CDR2 is FQNNGV. CDR3 residues: CPSSPRVAYNEQFF. The CDR3, as DNA: TGTCCCAGCAGCCCTCGGGTGGCCTACAATGAGCAGTTCTTC.

This clonotype was counted at least ten times. This chain uses TRBV7-8 with TRBJ2-7; D is undetermined. The CDR3 has 12 amino acids. Germline CDR1 SGHVS, CDR2 FQNEAQ. V was clipped by 1 base and J by 10 bases, with 11 bases between them. CDR3 residues: CASSLEGFNQYF. CDR3 nucleotides: TGTGCCAGCAGCTTAGAAGGTTTTAACCAGTACTTC.

This clonotype was recorded many times. This sequence joins TRBV5-4 and TRBJ2-5; 10 nucleotides agree with TRBD1. With V trimmed by 4 bases and J by 4 bases, 4 bases remained unmatched. CDR1 is SGHNT, CDR2 YYREEE, per germline (reference sequence). The length of the CDR3 is 14 residues. For the CDR3, the DNA is TGTGCCAGCAGCACGGGACAGGGGATAGAGACCCAGTACTTC. As protein: CASSTGQGIETQYF.

About this clonotype: Here the CDR3 omits its conserved ending phenylalanine or tryptophan, so a read error is the likely source. The rearrangement uses TRBV6-5 and TRBJ2-7; 9 bases align to TRBD2. This CDR3 comprises 14 residues. Per germline, CDR1 MNHEY and CDR2 SVGAGI. V gave up 5 bases and J gave up 3 bases; unmatched junction bases: 5. For the CDR3, the DNA is TGTGCCAGCAGTCCTAGCGGGGCAAACTACGAGCAGTACCTC. It is translated as CASSPSGANYEQYL.

Note on this clonotype: This may come from a read error, since a much larger clone is one base off. This chain links TRBV7-8 with TRBJ1-1, with D unclear. The CDR3 spans 15 residues. Trimming took 1 base from V and 2 from J, leaving 11 bases between them. Germline lookup yields CDR1 SGHVS and CDR2 FQNEAQ. CDR3 sequence (DNA): TGTGCCAGCAGCTTAGGGCTGGGGATAAACACTGAAGCTTTCTTT. It yields the protein CASSLGLGINTEAFF.

A remark on this clonotype: The CDR3 ends on some other residue instead of the conserved phenylalanine or tryptophan, so this is likely a read error. The V gene is TRBV11-2, the J gene TRBJ2-7; weak D call: TRBD2 (6 bases). From germline, CDR1 is SGHAT and CDR2 FQNNGV. The CDR3 loop spans 15 amino acids. The CDR3 loop reads CTSSLDPAGTYEQYL. CDR3 DNA sequence: TGTACCAGCAGCTTAGACCCTGCGGGGACCTATGAGCAGTACTTA.

This clonotype appeared many times. Since a much larger clone is just one base distant, this may be a read error. The chain has TRBV6-1 and TRBJ1-2, with a weak D call TRBD1 (5 bases). Germline V gene lookup returns CDR1 MNHNS and CDR2 SASEGT. V was cut by 0 bases and J by 3 bases, with 11 bases left in between. The CDR3 covers 15 residues. The CDR3 sequence: CASSEAWGLHYGYTF. The CDR3 bases are TGTGCCAGCAGTGAAGCGTGGGGACTCCACTATGGCTACACCTTC.

This clonotype was counted many times. The chain uses TRBV5-4 and TRBJ1-3, with 8 positions matching TRBD1. V was clipped by 4 bases and J by 3 bases; unmatched bases: 6. From germline, CDR1 is SGHNT and CDR2 YYREEE (reference sequence). This CDR3 has 15 residues. CDR3 in amino acids: CASSPDRVVGNTIYF. CDR3 bases: TGTGCCAGCAGCCCGGACAGGGTGGTTGGAAACACCATATATTTT.

Of note for this clonotype: A much larger clone differs by one base, so this may be a read error. This chain uses TRBV5-4 with TRBJ2-3, with TRBD2 as a possible D gene (5 bases). The germline V gene encodes CDR1 SGHNT and CDR2 YYREEE (reference sequence). The CDR3 contains 15 residues. CDR3 loop: CASSWRSGNTDTHYF. Here the CDR3 DNA reads TGTGCCAGCAGCTGGAGGAGCGGTAACACAGATACGCATTATTTT.

The V gene is TRBV3-1, the J gene TRBJ2-1; the match to TRBD2 covers 7 bases. The CDR3 is 15 residues long. Germline values: CDR1 LGHDT, CDR2 YNNKEL (reference sequence). The J segment lost 6 bases and the V segment lost 2 bases, leaving 7 bases of the junction unmatched. DNA of the CDR3: TGTGCCAGCAGCCAATGGGGAGGGGTAAGCAATGAGCAGTTCTTC. Translated: CASSQWGGVSNEQFF.

This rearrangement joins TRBV20-1 to TRBJ2-7, with TRBD2 matching 9 bases. After removal of 0 bases from V and 2 bases from J, the junction contained 11 bases not matched to a gene. Looked up from germline, CDR1 is DFQATT and CDR2 is SNEGSKA (reference sequence). The CDR3 spans 17 residues. CDR3 region: CSAREGGSGRSTYEQYF. CDR3 in DNA: TGCAGTGCTAGAGAGGGGGGAAGCGGGAGGTCGACCTACGAGCAGTACTTC.

The chain couples TRBV5-1 to TRBJ2-3; 11 bases align to TRBD2. Per the germline V gene, CDR1 is SGHRS and CDR2 is YFSETQ. CDR3 length: 15 residues. V lost 2 bases, J lost 8 bases, and 7 bases stayed unmatched. The CDR3, as DNA: TGCGCCAGCAGCTTACTAGCGGGAGATGGTGGTACGCAGTATTTT. This encodes CASSLLAGDGGTQYF.

On this clonotype itself: The junction differs from germline at one of its ends, possibly a read error. The chain carries TRBV12-3 or TRBV12-4 and TRBJ2-7, with a tentative D call TRBD2 (7 bases). The CDR3 runs 18 residues. The CDR3 loop is CACSVGAGRQRGAYDQYF. CDR3 sequence (DNA): TGTGCCTGCAGTGTAGGGGCTGGGAGGCAACGGGGGGCCTACGACCAGTACTTC.

This clonotype has only a few counts. This chain links TRBV24-1 with TRBJ2-3; 9 bases line up with TRBD2. Germline V gene sequence: CDR1 KGHDR, CDR2 SFDVKD. The CDR3 has 17 amino acids. Losses at the gene ends were 0 bases for V and 4 bases for J; bases not matched to a gene: 7. The CDR3 region has the DNA TGTGCCACCAGTGATTTGTCTAGCGGGACCTTATCAGATACGCAGTATTTT. Translated: CATSDLSSGTLSDTQYF.